These T cell receptor beta chains were read from a single sample in a study of blood T cell repertoires in COVID-19. The method was immunoSEQ multiplex PCR; TCRdb's version includes in-frame clones alone and lacks a portion of them. Among hundreds of thousands of clones listed, about 90% were seen once. Sequenced material: PBMCs or T cells enriched from blood (not recorded which). These receptors originate from a woman in her 30s who had recovered from COVID-19. Each CDR3 is given with its conserved first and last residue. The order of the fields is D gene, clone size, J gene, V gene, CDR3 protein, CDR3 DNA. D genes are given only for firm matches. Where a row states a size, it is once, few, many or the class of an expanded clone; other rows omit it.

- | few | TRBJ2-3 | TRBV2 | CASSEPGLLSPDTQYF | TGTGCCAGCAGTGAGCCGGGACTCCTGTCCCCAGATACGCAGTATTTT
TRBD1 | - | TRBJ1-4 | TRBV18 | CASSPRDSPNEKLFF | TGTGCCAGCTCACCCCGGGACAGCCCTAATGAAAAACTGTTTTTT
- | - | TRBJ1-2 | TRBV6-5 | CASTSSAGNYGYTF | TGTGCCAGCACCTCAAGCGCCGGCAACTATGGCTACACCTTC
- | - | TRBJ1-2 | TRBV4-2 | CASSDGPGGGDGYTF | TGTGCCAGCAGCGACGGGCCCGGAGGGGGGGACGGCTACACCTTC
- | - | TRBJ1-3 | TRBV11-2 | CASSLDLSSGLRNTIYF | TGTGCCAGCAGCTTAGATCTCTCTTCGGGTCTGCGAAACACCATATATTTT
TRBD2 | few | TRBJ2-1 | TRBV11-2 | CASSLSASGYNEQFF | TGTGCCAGCAGCTTATCGGCTAGCGGCTACAATGAGCAGTTCTTC
- | - | TRBJ2-1 | TRBV30 | CAWSVDSNNEQFF | TGTGCCTGGAGTGTGGACAGTAACAATGAGCAGTTCTTC
- | - | TRBJ1-5 | TRBV7-6 | CASSLSTDGNQPQHF | TGTGCCAGCAGCCTGTCGACAGATGGCAATCAGCCCCAGCATTTT
- | - | TRBJ1-2 | TRBV28 | CASSLRTYGYTF | TGTGCCAGCAGCCTCAGAACGTATGGCTACACCTTC
TRBD1 | - | TRBJ2-7 | TRBV27 | CASSSGTGGEEQYF | TGTGCCAGCAGTTCGGGGACAGGGGGCGAGGAGCAGTACTTC
- | once | TRBJ1-6 | TRBV11-2 | CASSLGGDSPLHF | TGTGCCAGCAGCTTGGGGGGGGATTCACCCCTCCACTTT
TRBD2 | - | TRBJ2-2 | TRBV7-8 | CASSLAAGGGTGELFF | TGTGCCAGCAGCTTAGCAGCGGGGGGCGGCACCGGGGAGCTGTTTTTT
TRBD1 | - | TRBJ1-6 | TRBV4-1 | CASSQEGQSNYNSPLHF | TGCGCCAGCAGCCAAGAGGGACAGTCGAACTATAATTCACCCCTCCACTTT
- | - | TRBJ1-3 | TRBV6-5 | CASSRGSGNTIYF | TGTGCCAGCAGCAGGGGCTCGGGAAACACCATATATTTT
TRBD1 | - | TRBJ1-2 | TRBV3-1/TRBV3-2 | CASSQDPSRQGENTF | TGTGCCAGCAGCCAAGACCCTTCCAGACAGGGAGAGAACACCTTC
- | - | TRBJ2-1 | TRBV29-1 | CSVDYRRLDNEQFF | TGCAGCGTTGATTACAGGAGACTGGACAATGAGCAGTTCTTC